These 24 T cell receptor beta chains were sequenced from one sample in a study of STAT5B mutations in CD4+ large granular lymphocyte leukemia. Here immunoSEQ multiplex PCR was the method, and the copy in TCRdb shows in-frame clones only, minus some. The table includes around 30,000 clones, around 74% detected once. The specimen sequenced was CD4+ T cells from blood buffy coats. These TCRs come from a human donor in good health.

This chain uses TRBV11-3 with TRBJ2-2; 14 bases agree with TRBD2. The V segment lost 6 bases and the J segment 6 bases; nucleotides outside the gene matches: 3. Germline values: CDR1 SGHNT, CDR2 YENEEA. The CDR3 has 15 residues. The CDR3 is CASSRTSGRSGELFF. In DNA form, the CDR3 reads TGTGCCAGCAGTCGGACTAGCGGGAGGTCCGGGGAGCTGTTTTTT.

This clone was seen only a few times. The V and J genes are TRBV7-9 and TRBJ2-7; 7 bases line up with TRBD2. The CDR3 length is 15 residues. The V and J ends lost 3 bases and 3 bases, in that order; junction bases with no gene match: 8. Germline values: CDR1 SEHNR, CDR2 FQNEAQ (reference sequence). Here the CDR3 DNA reads TGTGCCAGCAGCTTGGCCGGGACTACTTACTACGAGCAGTACTTC. Translated: CASSLAGTTYYEQYF. The whole variable domain, filled in from reference TRBV7-9 and TRBJ2-7, reads DTGVSQNPRHKITKRGQNVTFRCDPISEHNRLYWYRQTLGQGPEFLTYFQNEAQLEKSRLLSDRFSAERPKGSFSTLEIQRTEQGDSAMYLCASSLAGTTYYEQYFGPGTRLTVT.

The chain's CDR3 is CASSLVTEETQYF. The CDR3 coding sequence is TGTGCCAGCAGCTTGGTAACGGAAGAGACCCAGTACTTC. The V gene is TRBV5-6, the J gene TRBJ2-5, with unresolved D. CDR3 size: 13 residues. V lost 0 bases to trimming and J lost 3 bases, with 6 bases between them. Looked up from germline, CDR1 is SGHDT and CDR2 is YYEEEE.

This chain connects TRBV6-6 to TRBJ2-4, with D perhaps being TRBD1 or TRBD2 (5 bases each). CDR3 size: 14 residues. V lost 7 bases, J lost 1 base, and 11 bases lay in between. CDR1 MNHNY and CDR2 SVGAGI come from the germline V gene (reference sequence). CDR3 nucleotide sequence: TGTGCCAGCACCTGGGGGAGTGCCAAAAACATTCAGTACTTC. It codes for CASTWGSAKNIQYF.

V usage is TRBV2 and J usage is TRBJ2-4; the D is unclear. Trimming stripped 5 bases from V and 4 bases from J, with 9 bases between. Germline lookup yields CDR1 SNHLY and CDR2 FYNNEI. This CDR3 region has 13 residues. CDR3 in amino acids: CASSTGLKNIQYF. The CDR3 coding sequence is TGTGCCAGCAGTACGGGCCTAAAAAACATTCAGTACTTC.

There are a few counts of this clone. In nucleotides, the CDR3 is TGTGCCAGCAGCCGGACAAGGCAGATGAACACTGAAGCTTTCTTT. Amino acids: CASSRTRQMNTEAFF. The chain uses TRBV2 and TRBJ1-1, with D possibly matching TRBD1 (5 bases). Germline CDR1 and CDR2: SNHLY and FYNNEI. Trimming removed 6 bases from V and 0 bases from J, with 14 bases in between. The CDR3 is 15 residues long.

The gene calls are TRBV5-5 and TRBJ2-7; D gene uncertain. Germline V gene data show CDR1 as SGHKS and CDR2 as YYEKEE (reference sequence). V lost 1 base to trimming and J lost 0 bases, with 14 bases between them. The length of the CDR3 is 16 residues. The CDR3 bases are TGTGCCAGCAGCTTGAGGTACTGGACGAGCTCCTACGAGCAGTACGTC. As protein: CASSLRYWTSSYEQYV.

The chain carries TRBV10-3 and TRBJ1-2; the D is unclear. Trimming left V 0 bases short and J 3 bases short, with 14 bases between. The CDR3 loop spans 16 amino acids. The V gene's germline CDR1 is ENHRY and CDR2 SYGVKD. CDR3 region: CAISESGDRVHYGYTF. The CDR3 DNA sequence: TGTGCCATCAGTGAGTCGGGAGACCGCGTCCACTATGGCTACACCTTC.

V usage is TRBV10-3 and J usage is TRBJ1-1; 7 positions agree with TRBD1. J gave up 6 bases and V 6 bases, and 10 bases lay outside the gene matches. This CDR3 spans 14 amino acids. From germline, CDR1 is ENHRY and CDR2 SYGVKD. This CDR3 reads CAIRNRGGSAEAFF. The CDR3 coding sequence is TGTGCCATCAGGAACAGGGGAGGGAGCGCTGAAGCTTTCTTT.

J is TRBJ1-2 and V is TRBV6-1, with 9 bases that match TRBD1. J gave up 2 bases and V 5 bases, and 6 bases lay outside the gene matches. Germline CDR1 MNHNS, CDR2 SASEGT. The CDR3 extends over 15 amino acids. The CDR3 loop is CASSPSGQGNYGYTF. In DNA form, the CDR3 reads TGTGCCAGCAGTCCCTCCGGACAGGGGAACTATGGCTACACCTTC.

The chain is built from TRBV7-3 and TRBJ1-3, with 8 bases aligning to TRBD1. Looked up from germline, CDR1 is SGHTA and CDR2 is FQGTGA. This CDR3 spans 15 amino acids. Germline trimming cut 2 bases from V and 2 bases from J; bases unmatched to any gene: 2. CDR3 DNA sequence: TGTGCCAGCAGCTTAGACAGGGGAACTGGAAACACCATATATTTT. This sequence encodes CASSLDRGTGNTIYF.

The rearrangement links TRBV4-1 to TRBJ2-5, with D possibly matching TRBD2 (5 bases). Trimming shortened V by 2 bases and J by 5 bases, and 15 bases separated the two germline ends. Germline V CDR1 and CDR2: MGHRA, YSYEKL. This CDR3 contains 15 residues. CDR3 DNA: TGCGCCAGCAGCCAATATGTCGGGGTCCGTGAGACCCAGTACTTC. Translated, it gives CASSQYVGVRETQYF.

In this sample, this clone turned up a few times. The chain employs TRBV4-3 and TRBJ2-1, with TRBD2 matching 15 bases. Trimming cost V 0 bases and J 7 bases; bases outside gene matches: 7. The CDR3 has 18 residues. Germline V CDR1 and CDR2: LGHNA, YSLEER. The DNA for the CDR3 is TGCGCCAGCAGCCAAGATTGGACTAGCGGGAGGGGGGTTAATGAGCAGTTCTTC. Its translation is CASSQDWTSGRGVNEQFF.

The chain is built from TRBV7-3 and TRBJ2-1; no firm D call. The CDR3 is 13 residues long. Trimming left V 1 base short and J 5 bases short, with 6 bases between. Germline V CDR1 and CDR2: SGHTA, FQGTGA. CDR3 nucleotide sequence: TGTGCCAGCAGCTTAAGCCGGGACAATGAGCAGTTCTTC. Translating gives CASSLSRDNEQFF.

V and J are TRBV2 and TRBJ2-5; D not resolved. There are 13 residues in the CDR3. Trimming cost V 10 bases and J 2 bases, with 14 bases left between them. CDR1 and CDR2 (germline): SNHLY, FYNNEI. Here the CDR3 reads CATSLARQETQYF. The CDR3 DNA sequence: TGTGCCACCTCCCTGGCCAGACAAGAGACCCAGTACTTC.

The CDR3 DNA reads TGTGCCAGTACCTCGAACGGGGGTGAAGCTTTCTTT. This gives the protein CASTSNGGEAFF. The chain combines TRBV19 with TRBJ1-1, with D perhaps matching TRBD1 (5 bases). This CDR3 has 12 residues. Germline V CDR1 and CDR2: LNHDA, SQIVND (reference sequence). The germline V and J ends were trimmed by 7 bases and 7 bases, with 13 bases remaining between them.

The rearrangement uses TRBV14 and TRBJ2-3; D not certain. From germline, CDR1 is SGHDN and CDR2 FVKESK. The CDR3 consists of 17 residues. The germline V and J ends were trimmed by 0 bases and 0 bases, with 13 bases remaining between them. The chain's CDR3 is CASSQEYDFTSTDTQYF. The CDR3, as DNA: TGTGCCAGCAGCCAAGAATACGATTTCACTAGCACAGATACGCAGTATTTT.

J is TRBJ1-1 and V is TRBV19, with D perhaps TRBD1 (6 bases). V was shortened by 0 bases and J by 0 bases, with 17 bases between the two germline ends. Germline V lookup: CDR1 LNHDA, CDR2 SQIVND (reference sequence). The CDR3 is made up of 18 amino acids. The CDR3 region is CASSIDPLGHRMNTEAFF. The CDR3 bases are TGTGCCAGTAGTATAGATCCCCTGGGACACCGAATGAACACTGAAGCTTTCTTT.

The chain joins TRBV25-1 to TRBJ2-2; TRBD2 might be the D (5 bases). V shed 6 bases and J shed 7 bases, with 6 bases lying between them. CDR3 length: 11 amino acids. Germline V gives CDR1 MGHDK, CDR2 SYGVNS. This chain's CDR3 is CASREDGELFF. Written as DNA, the CDR3 is TGTGCCAGCAGGGAGGACGGGGAGCTGTTTTTT.

This chain joins TRBV11-3 and TRBJ2-1; 9 bases agree with TRBD2. The V gene's germline CDR1 is SGHNT and CDR2 YENEEA. This CDR3 is 16 amino acids long. Unmatched junction bases numbered 12, after V lost 5 bases and J lost 7 bases. The CDR3 reads CASSERRRGGHNEQFF. CDR3 nucleotides: TGTGCCAGCAGCGAACGACGGCGGGGGGGCCATAATGAGCAGTTCTTC.

This chain uses TRBV15 with TRBJ1-2; TRBD1 is a possible D gene (6 bases). Trimming cost V 2 bases and J 8 bases, with 24 bases left between them. The CDR3 covers 17 residues. Germline-derived CDR1 and CDR2 are LNHNV and YYDKDF (reference sequence). Here the CDR3 DNA reads TGTGCCACCAGCAGACCTCTTCAACAGGGTGGTCTAGGGGGCTACACCTTC. Encoded protein: CATSRPLQQGGLGGYTF.

V and J are TRBV19 and TRBJ1-5; D not resolved. With 3 bases removed from V and 3 bases from J, the gap between germline ends came to 9 bases. The CDR3 totals 14 residues. Germline V lookup: CDR1 LNHDA, CDR2 SQIVND (reference sequence). CDR3 protein: CASSIREDNQPQHF. In nucleotides, the CDR3 is TGTGCCAGTAGTATCCGGGAGGACAATCAGCCCCAGCATTTT.

This chain links TRBV27 with TRBJ2-2; D may be TRBD2 (6 bases). The V and J ends lost 3 bases and 2 bases respectively, with 10 bases between them. Germline V CDR1 and CDR2: MNHEY, SMNVEV (reference sequence). This CDR3 spans 15 amino acids. The CDR3 nucleotides are TGTGCCAGCAGTTTGCTAGCGTTTAACACCGGGGAGCTGTTTTTT. As protein: CASSLLAFNTGELFF.

V and J are TRBV19 and TRBJ1-5; tentative D call: TRBD1 (6 bases). The V gene's germline CDR1 is LNHDA and CDR2 SQIVND (reference sequence). The ends were cut back, 6 bases at V and 2 bases at J, with 17 bases in the middle. The CDR3 has 16 residues. The CDR3 region is CASSSQGGVGNQPQHF. CDR3 nucleotide sequence: TGTGCCAGTAGCTCCCAAGGGGGGGTTGGCAATCAGCCCCAGCATTTT. Complete variable domain (other parts from reference TRBV19 and TRBJ1-5): DGGITQSPKYLFRKEGQNVTLSCEQNLNHDAMYWYRQDPGQGLRLIYYSQIVNDFQKGDIAEGYSVSREKKESFPLTVTSAQKNPTAFYLCASSSQGGVGNQPQHFGDGTRLSIL.